This entry features one T cell receptor (beta chain) sequence. Antigen unknown. The data stem from a study of OX40 agonist ivuxolimab in advanced cancers. Study as a whole: Every 2 weeks, patients received ivuxolimab intravenously, dosed at 0.01 to 10 mg/kg.

The assay was immunoSEQ multiplex PCR, and TCRdb's table has in-frame clones only and misses some. The top ten clones hold about 0.2% of a sample with tens of thousands of clones, approximately 89% of them seen once. Whole-study findings and limits: Several nonresponders also turned out to have low normalized T-cell clonal expansion.

Losses at the gene ends were 3 bases for V and 7 bases for J; bases not matched to a gene: 6. The CDR3 contains 13 residues. In germline, CDR1 is GTSNPN, CDR2 SVGIG (reference sequence). This specimen was CD4+ or CD8+ T cells sorted from blood, taken in a trial of the OX40 agonist ivuxolimab. The V call is TRBV30, the J call TRBJ2-5; 9 bases agree with TRBD2. The sequence was collected from an adult with an advanced solid tumor such as melanoma, head and neck, liver or kidney cancer. DNA of the CDR3: TGTGCCTGGAGATTAGCGGGAGTAGCGACCCAGTACTTC. Protein product: CAWRLAGVATQYF.